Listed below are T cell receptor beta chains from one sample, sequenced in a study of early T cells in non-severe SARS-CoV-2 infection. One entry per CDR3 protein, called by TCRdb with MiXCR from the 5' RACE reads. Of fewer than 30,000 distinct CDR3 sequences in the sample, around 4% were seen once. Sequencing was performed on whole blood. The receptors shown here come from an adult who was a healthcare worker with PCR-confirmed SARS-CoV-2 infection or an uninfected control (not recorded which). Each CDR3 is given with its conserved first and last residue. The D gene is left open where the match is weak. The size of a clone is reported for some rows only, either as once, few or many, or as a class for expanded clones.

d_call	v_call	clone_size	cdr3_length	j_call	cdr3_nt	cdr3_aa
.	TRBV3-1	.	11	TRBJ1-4	TGTGGCAGCAGCGACAATGAAAAACTGTTTTTT	CGSSDNEKLFF
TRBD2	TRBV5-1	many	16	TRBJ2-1	TGCGCCAGCAGCCCCTGGGCGGGAGTAAACTACAATGAGCAGTTCTTC	CASSPWAGVNYNEQFF
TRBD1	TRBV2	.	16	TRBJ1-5	TGTGCCAGCACCAGGGGGGGTGGTCTCGGGGTACAGCCCCAGCATTTT	CASTRGGGLGVQPQHF
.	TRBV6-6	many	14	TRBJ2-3	TGTGCCAGCAGTTACTGGGAACACACAGATACGCAGTATTTT	CASSYWEHTDTQYF
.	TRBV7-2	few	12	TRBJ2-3	TGTGCCAGCAGCTTAGATCAGGTTACGCAGTATTTT	CASSLDQVTQYF
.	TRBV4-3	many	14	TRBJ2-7	TGCGCCAGCAGCCAAGATATCACTTCCTACGAGCAGTACTTC	CASSQDITSYEQYF
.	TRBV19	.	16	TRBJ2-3	TGTGCCAGTAGTTCCGAAGGACACTATTCCACAGATACGCAGTATTTT	CASSSEGHYSTDTQYF
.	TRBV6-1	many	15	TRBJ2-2	TGTGCCGCCTTATCCCGGACAGTGTCTATCCGGGAGCTGTTTTTT	CAALSRTVSIRELFF
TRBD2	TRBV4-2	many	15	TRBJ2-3	TGTGCCAGCAGCCCTACAGCGGGAGGAAGGGATACGCAGTATTTT	CASSPTAGGRDTQYF
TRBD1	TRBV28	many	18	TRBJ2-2	TGTGCCAGCAGCCCCTTAGCCCTCCGGGACAGGGACACCGGGGAGCTGTTTTTT	CASSPLALRDRDTGELFF
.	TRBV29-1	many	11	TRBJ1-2	TGCAGCGCAGACGGAACCTATGGCTACACCTTC	CSADGTYGYTF
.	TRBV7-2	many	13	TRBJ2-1	TGTGCCAGCAGCTCTGCTACCAGCAATGAGCAGTTCTTC	CASSSATSNEQFF
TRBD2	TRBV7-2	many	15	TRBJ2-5	TGTGCCAGCAGCCGGGGGGGCGGTGGCAAAGAGACCCAGTACTTC	CASSRGGGGKETQYF
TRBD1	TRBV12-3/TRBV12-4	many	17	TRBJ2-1	TGTGCCAGCAGGGCCGGGACAGGGGGCTCTCTTGGCAATGAGCAGTTCTTC	CASRAGTGGSLGNEQFF
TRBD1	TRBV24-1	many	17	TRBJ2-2	TGTGCCACCAGTGATCTACGGACAGGTTTAAACACCGGGGAGCTGTTTTTT	CATSDLRTGLNTGELFF
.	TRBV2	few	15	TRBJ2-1	TGTGCCAGCATAGGAGCGGCAGTAGAACCCAATGAGCAGTTCTTC	CASIGAAVEPNEQFF
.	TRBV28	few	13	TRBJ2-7	TGTGCCAGCAGTTCCCGTCTTGCCTACGAGCAGTACTTC	CASSSRLAYEQYF
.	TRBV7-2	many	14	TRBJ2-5	TGTGCCAGCAGCTTAGCCCCCATCCAAGAGACCCAGTACTTC	CASSLAPIQETQYF
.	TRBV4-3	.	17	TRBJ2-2	TGCGCCAGCAGCCAAGACACGGGGCAGGGGGGTGTCGGGGAGCTGTTTTTT	CASSQDTGQGGVGELFF
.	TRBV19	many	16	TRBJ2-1	TGTGCCAGTAGTATCTTCTCGGGAACTAGGGGGAATGAGCAGTTCTTC	CASSIFSGTRGNEQFF
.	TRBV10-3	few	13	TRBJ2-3	TGTGCCATCAGTGAGTCTGAGGCAGATACGCAGTATTTT	CAISESEADTQYF
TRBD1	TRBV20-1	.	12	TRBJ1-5	TGCAGTGGGACAGGGGGGTCTCAGCCCCAGCATTTT	CSGTGGSQPQHF
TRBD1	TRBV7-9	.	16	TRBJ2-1	TGTGCCAGCAGTCCTCCGGGACAGGAGATCTACAATGAGCAGTTCTTC	CASSPPGQEIYNEQFF
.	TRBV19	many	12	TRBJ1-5	TGTGCCAGTAGTTTGGGCAATCAGCCCCAGCATTTT	CASSLGNQPQHF
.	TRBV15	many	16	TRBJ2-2	TGTGCCACCAGCAGAGATAAAGCCTCTAACACCGGGGAGCTGTTTTTT	CATSRDKASNTGELFF
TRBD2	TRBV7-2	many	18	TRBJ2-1	TGTGCCAGCAGCTTATATCGACAGAGGACTAGCGGGGGGAATGAGCAGTTCTTC	CASSLYRQRTSGGNEQFF
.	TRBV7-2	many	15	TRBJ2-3	TGTGCCAGCAGCCCCCAGGCGAATACGGCAGATACGCAGTATTTT	CASSPQANTADTQYF
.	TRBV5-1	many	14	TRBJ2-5	TGCGCCAGCCACGACGCGGGGGCTCAAGAGACCCAGTACTTC	CASHDAGAQETQYF
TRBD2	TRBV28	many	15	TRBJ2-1	TGTGCCAGCAGTCCGCGACTAGCTATTGTTCCTGAGCAGTTCTTC	CASSPRLAIVPEQFF
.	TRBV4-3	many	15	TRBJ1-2	TGCGCCAGCAGCCAAGGAAATGGGTGGGGCGATGGCTACACCTTC	CASSQGNGWGDGYTF
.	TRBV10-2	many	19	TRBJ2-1	TGCGCCAGCAGTGAGTCCCGGTTTGAGGACCTTACCTTCTATAATGAGCAGTTCTTC	CASSESRFEDLTFYNEQFF
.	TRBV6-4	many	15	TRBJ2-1	TGTGCCAGCAGTCCCCTAGAGGCCGAGAGCGATGAGCAGTTCTTC	CASSPLEAESDEQFF
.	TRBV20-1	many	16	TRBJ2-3	TGCAGTGCTAGAGATTTCGCGACTAGGGCCACAGATACGCAGTATTTT	CSARDFATRATDTQYF
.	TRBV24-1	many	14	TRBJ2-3	TGTGCCACCAGTTTCGGGAGTACCGCAGATACGCAGTATTTT	CATSFGSTADTQYF
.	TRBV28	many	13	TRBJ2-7	TGTGCCAGCAGCTTCCCACCCGTATACGAGCAGTACTTC	CASSFPPVYEQYF
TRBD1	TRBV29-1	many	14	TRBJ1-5	TGCAGCGTTGCGACAGGGGCAACGAATCAGCCCCAGCATTTT	CSVATGATNQPQHF
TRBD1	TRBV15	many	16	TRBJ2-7	TGTGCCACCAGCAGAGGGCTGGGACAGGCCTCCTACGAGCAGTACTTC	CATSRGLGQASYEQYF
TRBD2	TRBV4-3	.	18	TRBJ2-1	TGCGCCAGCAGCCACGGACTAGCGGTGGACAAAAACTACAATGAGCAGTTCTTC	CASSHGLAVDKNYNEQFF
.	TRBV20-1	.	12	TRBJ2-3	TGCAGTGCTGGAATACAGGGTTATACGCAGTATTTT	CSAGIQGYTQYF
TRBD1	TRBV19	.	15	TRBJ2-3	TGTGCCAGTACCTCGGGACAGGGATACACAGATACGCAGTATTTT	CASTSGQGYTDTQYF
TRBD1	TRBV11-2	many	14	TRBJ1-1	TGTGCCAGCCCTGGACAGGAGCCGAACACTGAAGCTTTCTTT	CASPGQEPNTEAFF